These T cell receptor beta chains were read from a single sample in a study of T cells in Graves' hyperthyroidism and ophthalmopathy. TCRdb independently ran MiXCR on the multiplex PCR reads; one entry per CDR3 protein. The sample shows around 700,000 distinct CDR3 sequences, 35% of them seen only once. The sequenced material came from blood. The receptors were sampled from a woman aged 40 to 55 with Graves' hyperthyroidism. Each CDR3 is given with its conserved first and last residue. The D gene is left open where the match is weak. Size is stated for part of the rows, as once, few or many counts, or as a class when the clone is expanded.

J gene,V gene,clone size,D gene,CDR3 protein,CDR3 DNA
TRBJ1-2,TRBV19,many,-,CASSSHQGLYYGYTF,TGTGCCAGTAGTTCACATCAGGGACTCTACTATGGCTACACCTTC
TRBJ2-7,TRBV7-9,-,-,CASSQDSLYEQYF,TGCGCCAGCAGCCAAGATTCCCTCTACGAGCAGTACTTC
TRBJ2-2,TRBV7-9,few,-,CASSLVVHGDGTGELFF,TGTGCCAGCAGCTTAGTGGTTCACGGGGATGGAACCGGGGAGCTGTTTTTT
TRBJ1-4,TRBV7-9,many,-,CASSRGVEKLFF,TGTGCCAGCAGCCGGGGGGTTGAAAAACTGTTTTTT
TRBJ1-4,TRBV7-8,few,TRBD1,CASSAPRGSATNEKLFF,TGTGCCAGCAGCGCCCCCAGGGGGAGTGCAACTAATGAAAAACTGTTTTTT
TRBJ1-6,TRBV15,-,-,CATSRQGADSNSPLHF,TGTGCCACCAGCAGACAGGGTGCCGACTCGAATTCACCCCTCCACTTT
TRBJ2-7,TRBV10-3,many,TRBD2,CAIRNPTSGNSYEQYF,TGTGCCATCAGGAATCCGACTAGCGGGAACTCCTACGAGCAGTACTTC
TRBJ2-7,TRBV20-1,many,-,CGGRYEQYF,TGCGGGGGGCGGTACGAGCAGTACTTC
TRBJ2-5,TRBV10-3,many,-,CAISEPTGWDNRGETQYF,TGTGCCATCAGTGAACCGACAGGGTGGGATAACCGGGGGGAGACCCAGTACTTC
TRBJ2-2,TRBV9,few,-,CASSSLAPNTGELFF,TGTGCCAGCAGCTCATTAGCGCCGAACACCGGGGAGCTGTTTTTT
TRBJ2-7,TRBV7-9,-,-,CASSDIYGTSPYEQYF,TGTGCCAGCAGCGATATTTACGGGACCTCCCCCTACGAGCAGTACTTC